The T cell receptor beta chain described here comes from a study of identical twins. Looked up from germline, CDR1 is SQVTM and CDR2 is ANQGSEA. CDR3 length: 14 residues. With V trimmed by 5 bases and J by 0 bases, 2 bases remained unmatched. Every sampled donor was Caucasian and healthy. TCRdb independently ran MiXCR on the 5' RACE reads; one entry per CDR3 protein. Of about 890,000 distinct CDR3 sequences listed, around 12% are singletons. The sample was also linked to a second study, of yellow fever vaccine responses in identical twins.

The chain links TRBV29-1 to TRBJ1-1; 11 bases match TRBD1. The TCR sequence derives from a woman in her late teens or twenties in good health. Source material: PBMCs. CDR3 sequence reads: CSVWTGGLNTEAFF. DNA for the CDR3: TGCAGCGTTTGGACAGGGGGCCTGAACACTGAAGCTTTCTTT.